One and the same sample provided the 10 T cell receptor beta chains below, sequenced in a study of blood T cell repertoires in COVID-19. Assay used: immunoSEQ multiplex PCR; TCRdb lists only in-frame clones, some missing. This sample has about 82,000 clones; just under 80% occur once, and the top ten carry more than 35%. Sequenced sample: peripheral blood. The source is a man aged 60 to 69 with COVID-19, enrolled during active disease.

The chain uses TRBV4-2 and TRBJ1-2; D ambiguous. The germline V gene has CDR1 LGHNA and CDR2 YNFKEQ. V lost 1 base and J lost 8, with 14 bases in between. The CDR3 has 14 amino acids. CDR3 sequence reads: CASSQVSQSDGYTF. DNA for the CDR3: TGTGCCAGCAGCCAAGTGTCACAGTCAGACGGCTACACCTTC.

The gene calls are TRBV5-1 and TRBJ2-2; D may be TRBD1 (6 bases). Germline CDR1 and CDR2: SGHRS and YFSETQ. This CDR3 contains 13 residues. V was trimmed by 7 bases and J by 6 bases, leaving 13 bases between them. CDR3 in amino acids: CASGLRGSGELFF. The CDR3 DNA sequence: TGCGCCAGCGGACTGAGGGGGTCCGGGGAGCTGTTTTTT.

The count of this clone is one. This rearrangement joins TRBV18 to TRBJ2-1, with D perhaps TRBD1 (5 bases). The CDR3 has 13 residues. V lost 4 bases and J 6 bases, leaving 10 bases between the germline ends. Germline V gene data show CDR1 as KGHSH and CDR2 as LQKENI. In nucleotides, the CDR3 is TGTGCCAGCTCACTTCGACAGCCCAATGAGCAGTTCTTC. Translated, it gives CASSLRQPNEQFF.

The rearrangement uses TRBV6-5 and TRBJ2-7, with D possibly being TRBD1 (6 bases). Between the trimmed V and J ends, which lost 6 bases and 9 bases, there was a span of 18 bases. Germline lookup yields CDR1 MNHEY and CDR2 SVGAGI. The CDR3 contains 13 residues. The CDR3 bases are TGTGCCAGCAGAGCGATTGGGGGCCTGGGGCAGTACTTC. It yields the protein CASRAIGGLGQYF.

CDR3 sequence (DNA): TGTGCCAGCTCACCACCCTTCCATTCTCTGGGCAATCCGCAAACCTCTGGAAACACCATATATTTT. As protein: CASSPPFHSLGNPQTSGNTIYF. V gene TRBV18 combines with J gene TRBJ1-3; no firm D call. This CDR3 spans 22 amino acids. V was cut by 0 bases and J by 0 bases, with 27 bases left in between. Germline CDR1 reads KGHSH; CDR2 reads LQKENI.

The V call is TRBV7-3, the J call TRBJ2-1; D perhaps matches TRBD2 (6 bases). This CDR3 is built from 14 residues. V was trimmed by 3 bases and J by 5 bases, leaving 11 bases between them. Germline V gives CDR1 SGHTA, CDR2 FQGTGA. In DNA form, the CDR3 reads TGTGCCAGCAGCTTCGGGGCGGGAAACAATGAGCAGTTCTTC. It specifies CASSFGAGNNEQFF.

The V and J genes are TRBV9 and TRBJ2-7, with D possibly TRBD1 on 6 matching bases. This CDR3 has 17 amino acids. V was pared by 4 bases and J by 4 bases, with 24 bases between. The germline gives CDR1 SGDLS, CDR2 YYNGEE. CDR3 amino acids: CASSPASTGLGAYEQYF. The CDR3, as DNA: TGTGCCAGCAGCCCCGCGTCAACGGGTTTGGGGGCTTACGAGCAGTACTTC.

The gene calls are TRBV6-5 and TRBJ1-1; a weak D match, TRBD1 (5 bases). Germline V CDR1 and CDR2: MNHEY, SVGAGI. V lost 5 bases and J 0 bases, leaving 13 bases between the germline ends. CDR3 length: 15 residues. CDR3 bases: TGTGCCAGCAGTCCCCGGGGGTCCCTGAACACTGAAGCTTTCTTT. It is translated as CASSPRGSLNTEAFF.

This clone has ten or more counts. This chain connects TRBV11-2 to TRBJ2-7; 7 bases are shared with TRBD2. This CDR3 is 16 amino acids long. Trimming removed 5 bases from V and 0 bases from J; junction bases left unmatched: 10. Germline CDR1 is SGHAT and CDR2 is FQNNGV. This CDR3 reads CASSPLGGKDSYEQYF. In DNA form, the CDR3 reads TGTGCCAGCAGCCCGCTGGGAGGGAAGGACTCCTACGAGCAGTACTTC.

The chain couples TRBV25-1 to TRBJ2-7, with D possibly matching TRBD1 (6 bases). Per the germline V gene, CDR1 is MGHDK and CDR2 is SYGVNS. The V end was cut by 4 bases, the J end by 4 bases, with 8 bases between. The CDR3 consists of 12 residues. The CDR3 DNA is TGTGCCAGCAGTGTAACAGGGTACGAGCAGTACTTC. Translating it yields CASSVTGYEQYF.